Below are 19 T cell receptor beta chains sequenced from a single sample in a study of blood T cells in healthy people across ages. Together with a sample-barcoded 5' primer, a J-beta primer mix was included in a second PCR lasting about 7 to 12 cycles. A single record per CDR3 protein comes from TCRdb applying MiXCR to the 5' RACE reads. The sample lists 780,000 or so distinct CDR3 sequences; roughly three fifths were seen once. The sample consisted of blood. These receptors all stem from a middle-aged man in good health.

This clonotype was seen repeatedly, ten times or more. This chain uses TRBV20-1 with TRBJ2-1; no firm D call. The CDR3 covers 12 residues. Between the trimmed V and J ends, which lost 0 bases and 10 bases, there was a span of 10 bases. Germline V gives CDR1 DFQATT, CDR2 SNEGSKA (reference sequence). In DNA form, the CDR3 reads TGCAGTGCTAGAGAAAGGGCGATAGAGCAGTTCTTC. Protein product: CSARERAIEQFF.

The V gene is TRBV20-1, the J gene TRBJ1-4, with 7 positions matching TRBD1. In germline, CDR1 is DFQATT, CDR2 SNEGSKA (reference sequence). There are 13 residues in the CDR3. With 2 bases clipped from V and 7 bases from J, the junction kept 4 bases outside the gene matches. The CDR3 DNA reads TGCAGTGCTAGAAGCGGGACAGCTGAAAAACTGTTTTTT. Translation: CSARSGTAEKLFF.

This chain connects TRBV29-1 to TRBJ2-1, with D tentatively TRBD2 (6 bases). The V end lost 1 base, the J end lost 0 bases, and 19 bases lay between the germline ends. This CDR3 has 18 amino acids. Germline CDR1 SQVTM, CDR2 ANQGSEA. The CDR3 region has the DNA TGCAGCGTTGAAGGCGGGGTGGGACCAGGGCTCTCCTACAATGAGCAGTTCTTC. The encoded protein is CSVEGGVGPGLSYNEQFF.

V usage is TRBV5-1 and J usage is TRBJ1-2, with D perhaps matching TRBD1 (5 bases). V was pared by 4 bases and J by 4 bases, with 17 bases between. Germline CDR1 and CDR2: SGHRS and YFSETQ. This CDR3 is 15 amino acids long. The CDR3 loop is CASSQTGADTYGYTF. As DNA, the CDR3 is TGCGCCAGCAGCCAAACCGGGGCCGACACCTATGGCTACACCTTC.

The chain recombines TRBV24-1 with TRBJ2-5; possible D gene TRBD2, 6 bases. The CDR3 is 11 residues long. Looked up from germline, CDR1 is KGHDR and CDR2 is SFDVKD. Trimming cost V 3 bases and J 11 bases, with 9 bases left between them. The CDR3 nucleotides are TGTGCCACCAGTGATGGGGGGAGGCAGTACTTC. Translating it yields CATSDGGRQYF.

This clonotype was seen once. The rearrangement uses TRBV6-2 or TRBV6-3 and TRBJ2-5, with 7 bases matching TRBD2. CDR1 is MNHEY and CDR2 is SVGEGT in the germline V gene. J gave up 11 bases and V 1 base, and 10 bases lay outside the gene matches. CDR3 size: 14 residues. The CDR3 nucleotides read TGTGCCAGCAGTTACTACTCCTTTGCGGGAGAGCAGTACTTC. As protein: CASSYYSFAGEQYF.

About this clonotype itself: Since a much larger clone is just one base distant, this may be a read error. The CDR3: CAIKIGQKNHGYTF. The CDR3 DNA is TGTGCCATCAAAATCGGACAGAAGAACCATGGCTACACCTTC. V and J are TRBV10-3 and TRBJ1-2, with a weak D call TRBD1 (6 bases). The V end was cut by 7 bases, the J end by 6 bases, with 18 bases between. The CDR3 consists of 14 residues. Per germline, CDR1 ENHRY and CDR2 SYGVKD.

The chain couples TRBV9 to TRBJ2-4; D is uncertain. The J call may be in error: the DNA end matches TRBJ2-7 better. From germline, CDR1 is SGDLS and CDR2 YYNGEE. The CDR3 has 15 amino acids. CDR3 sequence (DNA): TGTGCCAGCAGCGGTTTTCCTTACGACGAGCACGAGCAGTACTTC. Translation: CASSGFPYDEHEQYF.

This clonotype was seen more than once but under ten times. The rearrangement joins TRBV4-2 to TRBJ2-1; 15 bases are shared with TRBD2. Germline V gene lookup returns CDR1 LGHNA and CDR2 YNFKEQ. V gave up 4 bases and J gave up 7 bases; unmatched junction bases: 5. This CDR3 comprises 16 residues. The chain's CDR3 is CASSPGGTSGGNEQFF. DNA for the CDR3: TGTGCCAGCAGCCCCGGAGGGACTAGCGGGGGGAATGAGCAGTTCTTC.

The chain employs TRBV13 and TRBJ2-7; the D gene is possibly TRBD2 (6 bases). This CDR3 contains 14 residues. The germline V gene has CDR1 PRHDT and CDR2 FYEKMQ (reference sequence). Trimming shortened V by 6 bases and J by 7 bases, and 19 bases separated the two germline ends. CDR3 sequence: CASRPAGYSREQYF. The CDR3 DNA is TGTGCCAGCAGGCCGGCGGGGTATAGTAGGGAGCAGTACTTC.

The chain joins TRBV20-1 to TRBJ1-5; 10 bases are shared with TRBD1. The ends lost 0 bases at V and 5 bases at J; junction bases unmatched: 4. From germline, CDR1 is DFQATT and CDR2 SNEGSKA (reference sequence). CDR3 size: 15 residues. This CDR3 is CSARDTGQGYQPQHF. The CDR3, as DNA: TGCAGTGCTAGAGATACGGGACAGGGGTATCAGCCCCAGCATTTT.

The genes are TRBV3-1 and TRBJ1-2, with D uncertain. Germline V CDR1 and CDR2: LGHDT, YNNKEL (reference sequence). V shed 0 bases and J shed 6 bases, with 26 bases lying between them. The CDR3 spans 19 residues. CDR3 loop: CASSQDLSRQTRVRNGYTF. The CDR3 DNA reads TGTGCCAGCAGCCAAGATCTATCTAGGCAGACCCGCGTGAGAAATGGCTACACCTTC.

The chain employs TRBV28 and TRBJ2-7; D might be TRBD2 (6 bases). V lost 5 bases, J lost 3 bases, and 20 bases lay in between. This CDR3 has 16 residues. CDR1 is MDHEN and CDR2 is SYDVKM in the germline V gene. The CDR3 sequence is CASSDLTSRNYYEQYF. CDR3 sequence (DNA): TGTGCCAGCAGTGACTTAACTAGCAGGAATTACTACGAGCAGTACTTC.

In this sample, this clonotype turned up a few times. This chain links TRBV7-9 with TRBJ2-6; TRBD1 is a possible D gene (5 bases). CDR1 SEHNR and CDR2 FQNEAQ come from the germline V gene (reference sequence). The V end lost 0 bases, the J end lost 9 bases, and 12 bases lay between the germline ends. This CDR3 contains 15 residues. The DNA for the CDR3 is TGTGCCAGCAGCTTAGCGCAGGGTTGGGGCAACGTCCTGACTTTC. Amino acid sequence: CASSLAQGWGNVLTF.

The chain employs TRBV2 and TRBJ1-1; weak D call: TRBD1 (6 bases). The CDR3 consists of 13 residues. Per germline, CDR1 SNHLY and CDR2 FYNNEI. Trimming stripped 4 bases from V and 4 bases from J, with 10 bases between. DNA of the CDR3: TGTGCCAGCAGTGGACAGGCACCCACTGAAGCTTTCTTT. Residues: CASSGQAPTEAFF.

Regarding this clonotype: At one boundary the junction diverges from the germline segment, which might be a read error. The V gene is TRBV3-1, the J gene TRBJ1-6; 10 positions agree with TRBD1. This CDR3 is 15 amino acids long. Germline-derived CDR1 and CDR2 are LGHDT and YNNKEL (reference sequence). Here the CDR3 reads CASSFGTGDNAPLHF. The CDR3 DNA reads TGTGCCAGCAGCTTCGGGACAGGGGATAATGCACCCCTCCACTTT.

The chain recombines TRBV29-1 with TRBJ2-7; D is undetermined. CDR3 size: 13 residues. Trimming removed 2 bases at V and 3 bases at J, with 11 bases between. Germline CDR1 reads SQVTM; CDR2 reads ANQGSEA. CDR3 loop: CSVETDGGYEQYF. The CDR3 DNA is TGCAGCGTTGAAACGGATGGCGGCTACGAGCAGTACTTC.

The CDR3 here is CGTQTRSYEQYF. The CDR3 DNA sequence: TGTGGAACGCAGACCAGATCCTACGAGCAGTACTTC. The chain recombines TRBV19 with TRBJ2-7; D is undetermined. The CDR3 has 12 residues. The germline gives CDR1 LNHDA, CDR2 SQIVND (reference sequence).

The chain links TRBV20-1 to TRBJ2-5; 7 nucleotides align to TRBD1. CDR1 and CDR2 from the germline V gene are DFQATT and SNEGSKA (reference sequence). There are 18 residues in the CDR3. Trimming cost V 3 bases and J 2 bases; bases outside gene matches: 18. The CDR3 sequence: CSARDIFSGTEEQETQYF. CDR3 DNA: TGCAGTGCTAGGGATATATTCTCCGGGACAGAGGAACAAGAGACCCAGTACTTC.